The 13 T cell receptor beta chains presented below share a single source sample, sequenced in a study of glioma-infiltrating T cells after dendritic cell vaccination. The repertoire was sequenced with immunoSEQ multiplex PCR; TCRdb's copy has only in-frame clones and lacks some. Of just over 95,000 clones listed, about 80% were seen once; the top ten hold approximately 6%. This material consisted of blood, taken before dendritic cell vaccination. Source of these receptors: a human donor with glioblastoma.

This rearrangement joins TRBV2 to TRBJ2-7, with D unresolved. This CDR3 spans 13 amino acids. In germline, CDR1 is SNHLY, CDR2 FYNNEI. CDR3 nucleotides: TGTGCTTCTCAAGCGATAAAGTTCTACGAGCAGTACTTC. This translates into CASQAIKFYEQYF.

As DNA, the CDR3 is TGTGCCAGCAGCGTCTACCACACCGGGGAGCTGTTTTTT. Its translation: CASSVYHTGELFF. This chain links TRBV14 with TRBJ2-2; D not resolved. This CDR3 spans 13 amino acids. Germline assignment: CDR1 SGHDN and CDR2 FVKESK. V dropped 5 bases and J dropped 3 bases, with 7 bases sitting between them.

The V call is TRBV19, the J call TRBJ2-7; tentative D call: TRBD2 (6 bases). This CDR3 is 15 amino acids long. Trimming removed 3 bases at V and 0 bases at J, with 12 bases between. Germline V gene data show CDR1 as LNHDA and CDR2 as SQIVND (reference sequence). The CDR3 is CASSISMDYSYEQYF. Written as DNA, the CDR3 is TGTGCCAGTAGTATTAGCATGGACTACTCCTACGAGCAGTACTTC.

A single count supports this clone. The V call is TRBV5-1, the J call TRBJ2-5, with 15 positions matching TRBD2. V lost 3 bases, J lost 1 base, and 1 base stayed unmatched. Per germline, CDR1 SGHRS and CDR2 YFSETQ. The CDR3 runs 16 residues. CDR3 sequence: CASSSGLAGGQETQYF. In DNA form, the CDR3 reads TGCGCCAGCAGCTCGGGACTAGCGGGAGGCCAAGAGACCCAGTACTTC.

The chain joins TRBV2 to TRBJ1-6, with 11 bases matching TRBD1. This CDR3 spans 16 amino acids. Trimming took 3 bases from V and 6 from J; bases not matched to a gene: 4. CDR1 is SNHLY, CDR2 FYNNEI, per germline. The CDR3 DNA reads as TGTGCCAGCAGTGACGGGACAGGGGGGTCTAATTCACCCCTCCACTTT. Amino acid sequence: CASSDGTGGSNSPLHF.

The chain has TRBV7-3 and TRBJ2-1; TRBD2 might be the D (6 bases). V gave up 4 bases and J gave up 12 bases, with 25 bases separating them. This CDR3 has 16 residues. Germline CDR1 reads SGHTA; CDR2 reads FQGTGA. Written as DNA, the CDR3 is TGTGCCAGCAGCTCTACCCACGGGGGACGCTCGAGGGTGCAGTTCTTC. Its protein is CASSSTHGGRSRVQFF.

The chain employs TRBV19 and TRBJ1-3; tentatively, D is TRBD1 (6 bases). The CDR3 loop spans 17 amino acids. The germline CDR1 and CDR2 sequences are LNHDA and SQIVND (reference sequence). Trimming cost V 5 bases and J 4 bases, with 21 bases left between them. CDR3 sequence: CASSSGGGRREGNTIYF. The CDR3 nucleotides are TGTGCCAGTAGTTCGGGAGGGGGACGTCGGGAAGGAAACACCATATATTTT. The full variable domain, completed using reference TRBV19 and TRBJ1-3, is DGGITQSPKYLFRKEGQNVTLSCEQNLNHDAMYWYRQDPGQGLRLIYYSQIVNDFQKGDIAEGYSVSREKKESFPLTVTSAQKNPTAFYLCASSSGGGRREGNTIYFGEGSWLTVV.

This chain joins TRBV7-2 and TRBJ2-5; 9 nucleotides agree with TRBD2. The CDR3 sequence is 18 residues long. Losses at the gene ends were 3 bases for V and 2 bases for J; bases not matched to a gene: 13. Germline V gene sequence: CDR1 SGHTA, CDR2 FQGNSA. The CDR3 is CASSFFTRGGWAQETQYF. CDR3 DNA: TGTGCCAGCAGCTTTTTTACGCGGGGGGGCTGGGCTCAAGAGACCCAGTACTTC.

This chain uses TRBV30 with TRBJ1-2; possible D gene TRBD1, 5 bases. The germline V gene has CDR1 GTSNPN and CDR2 SVGIG (reference sequence). V dropped 4 bases and J dropped 2 bases, with 17 bases sitting between them. This CDR3 is built from 15 residues. The CDR3 DNA is TGTGCCTGGATTCCCCCGAGACAGAAGAACTATGGCTACACCTTC. As protein: CAWIPPRQKNYGYTF.

The chain uses TRBV7-6 and TRBJ2-1, with 8 bases aligning to TRBD2. The CDR3 is 15 residues long. With 5 bases clipped from V and 0 bases from J, the junction kept 3 bases outside the gene matches. The germline V gene encodes CDR1 SGHVS and CDR2 FNYEAQ. As DNA, the CDR3 is TGTGCCAGCAGCACCAGCGGGAGCTCCTACAATGAGCAGTTCTTC. This translates into CASSTSGSSYNEQFF. The variable domain in full, completed from reference TRBV7-6 and TRBJ2-1, reads GAGVSQSPRYKVTKRGQDVALRCDPISGHVSLYWYRQALGQGPEFLTYFNYEAQQDKSGLPNDRFSAERPEGSISTLTIQRTEQRDSAMYRCASSTSGSSYNEQFFGPGTRLTVL.

This chain links TRBV19 with TRBJ1-2, with D hard to call. CDR3 length: 14 residues. The V gene's germline CDR1 is LNHDA and CDR2 SQIVND (reference sequence). Trimming took off 5 bases at V and 3 bases at J, with 13 bases between the two ends. CDR3 protein: CASSPGGYDYGYTF. In DNA form, the CDR3 reads TGTGCCAGTAGTCCGGGAGGGTACGACTATGGCTACACCTTC. Looking up the rest from reference TRBV19 and TRBJ1-2 gives the full variable domain: DGGITQSPKYLFRKEGQNVTLSCEQNLNHDAMYWYRQDPGQGLRLIYYSQIVNDFQKGDIAEGYSVSREKKESFPLTVTSAQKNPTAFYLCASSPGGYDYGYTFGSGTRLTVV.

The chain employs TRBV15 and TRBJ2-7; D is possibly TRBD2 (6 bases). The CDR3 is 14 residues long. The germline CDR1 and CDR2 sequences are LNHNV and YYDKDF (reference sequence). Trimming cost V 5 bases and J 2 bases, with 13 bases left between them. CDR3 DNA sequence: TGTGCCACCAGCGACGGGCGCGGGGCCTACGAGCAGTACTTC. Its protein product is CATSDGRGAYEQYF.

The chain links TRBV2 to TRBJ1-5; the D is unclear. CDR3 length: 15 amino acids. Trimming cost V 3 bases and J 0 bases, with 9 bases left between them. CDR1 is SNHLY, CDR2 FYNNEI, per germline. The CDR3 region is CASSEAGYSNQPQHF. The CDR3 nucleotides are TGTGCCAGCAGTGAGGCGGGATATAGCAATCAGCCCCAGCATTTT.